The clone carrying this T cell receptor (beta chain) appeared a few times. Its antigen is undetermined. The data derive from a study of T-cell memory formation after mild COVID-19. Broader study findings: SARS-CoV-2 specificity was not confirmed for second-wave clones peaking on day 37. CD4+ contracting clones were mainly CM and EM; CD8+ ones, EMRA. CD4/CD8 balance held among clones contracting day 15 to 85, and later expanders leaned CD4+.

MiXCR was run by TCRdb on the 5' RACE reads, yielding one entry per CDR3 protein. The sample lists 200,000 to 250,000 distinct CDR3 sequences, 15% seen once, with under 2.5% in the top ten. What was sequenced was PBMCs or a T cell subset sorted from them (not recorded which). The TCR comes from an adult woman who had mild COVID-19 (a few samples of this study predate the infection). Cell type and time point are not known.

The DNA of the CDR3 is TGCAGCGTCGTAACTACAGGGGGCGGCAATCAGCCCCAGCATTTT. Encoded protein: CSVVTTGGGNQPQHF. This chain joins TRBV29-1 and TRBJ1-5; 9 bases map to TRBD1. Germline V CDR1 and CDR2: SQVTM, ANQGSEA. The CDR3 extends over 15 amino acids. Trimming at V came to 6 bases and at J to 2 bases, leaving 8 bases not matched to a gene.